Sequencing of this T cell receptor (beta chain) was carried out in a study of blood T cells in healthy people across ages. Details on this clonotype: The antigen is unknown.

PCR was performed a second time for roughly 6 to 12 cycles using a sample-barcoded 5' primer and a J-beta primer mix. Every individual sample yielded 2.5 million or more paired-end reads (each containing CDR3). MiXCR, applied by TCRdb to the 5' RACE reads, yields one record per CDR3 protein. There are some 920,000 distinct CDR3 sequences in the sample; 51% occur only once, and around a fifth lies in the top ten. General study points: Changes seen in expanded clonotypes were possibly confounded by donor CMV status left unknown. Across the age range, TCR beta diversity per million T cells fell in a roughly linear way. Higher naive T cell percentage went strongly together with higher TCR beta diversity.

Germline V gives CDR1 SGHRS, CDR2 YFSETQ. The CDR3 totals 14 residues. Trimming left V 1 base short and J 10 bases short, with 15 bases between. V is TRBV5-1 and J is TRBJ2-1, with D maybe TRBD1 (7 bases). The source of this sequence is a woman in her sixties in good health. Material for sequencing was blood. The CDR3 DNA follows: TGCGCCAGCAGCTTGTTTTCAGGGGGAGGAGAGCAGTTCTTC. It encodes CASSLFSGGGEQFF.